This T cell receptor beta chain derives from a study of cytomegalovirus exposure and HLA in healthy donors. CDR3 length: 16 residues. CDR1 SNHLY and CDR2 FYNNEI come from the germline V gene. J was trimmed by 5 bases and V by 0 bases; bases with no gene match: 7. This PCR relied on a set of 60 Vbeta primers and 13 Jbeta primers. Using immunoSEQ multiplex PCR, the repertoire was profiled, and TCRdb retains in-frame clones only, with some absent. The sample contains 80,000 to 100,000 clones, roughly 80% of which appear only once. This TCR was sampled from a man between 35 and 55 years old in good health and CMV-seronegative. The genes are TRBV2 and TRBJ2-5; TRBD2 aligns across 9 bases. Specimen: PBMCs. In DNA form, the CDR3 reads TGTGCCAGCAGTGAAGCCCTTCAGGCGGGAGGGGAGACCCAGTACTTC. Encoded protein: CASSEALQAGGETQYF.